This TCR beta chain was sequenced for a study of T-cell memory formation after mild COVID-19. Background on the study: The TCR clusters were mostly specific to one donor.

General study results and limits: Contracting clones localized mainly to CM and EM when CD4+ and mainly to EMRA when CD8+. CD4/CD8 balance characterized clones contracting day 15 to 85, and CD4+ skew characterized later expanders.

This clonotype showed up just a few times. Its specificity is not known. CDR1 and CDR2 from the germline V gene are SGDLS and YYNGEE. The CDR3 runs 17 residues. The V and J ends lost 0 bases and 2 bases respectively, with 16 bases between them. Using constant-segment primers, 5'RACE produced TCR alpha and TCR beta cDNA libraries carrying sample barcodes and UMIs. A single record per CDR3 protein comes from TCRdb applying MiXCR to the 5' RACE reads. The data hold fewer than 600,000 distinct CDR3 sequences, with 20% to 25% observed a single time. The clonotype was recovered from an adult woman who had mild COVID-19 (a few samples of this study predate the infection). Cell type and time point are not known. The rearrangement uses TRBV9 and TRBJ2-3; possible D gene TRBD1, 6 bases. The sequenced sample consisted of PBMCs or a T cell subset sorted from them (not recorded which). CDR3 bases: TGTGCCAGCAGCGTAGACGCCTGGACAGATTCCACAGATACGCAGTATTTT. It specifies CASSVDAWTDSTDTQYF.